This entry lists 18 T cell receptor beta chains sequenced from one sample in a study of blood T cell repertoires in COVID-19. Generated by immunoSEQ multiplex PCR, the TCRdb table keeps only in-frame clones and is missing some. The sample holds some 97,000 clones, almost 90% seen once. Material: peripheral blood. The receptor source for this set is a human donor in a cohort sampled during active COVID-19.

V and J are TRBV4-1 and TRBJ2-7; D not resolved. The CDR3 is made up of 15 amino acids. Trimming cost V 0 bases and J 3 bases, with 12 bases left between them. The germline CDR1 and CDR2 sequences are MGHRA and YSYEKL. The CDR3: CASSQDPGEIYEQYF. CDR3 sequence (DNA): TGCGCCAGCAGCCAAGATCCTGGAGAAATCTACGAGCAGTACTTC.

The gene calls are TRBV7-2 and TRBJ2-1; D not certain. Deletions cut 0 bases from V and 2 bases from J, with 14 bases between. Per the germline V gene, CDR1 is SGHTA and CDR2 is FQGNSA. CDR3 length equals 17 residues. The CDR3 reads CASSLAGVTPPYNEQFF. DNA for the CDR3: TGTGCCAGCAGCTTAGCTGGAGTAACCCCGCCCTACAATGAGCAGTTCTTC.

CDR3 protein: CASSQGGVQYF. DNA for the CDR3: TGTGCCAGCAGCCAAGGGGGGGTCCAGTACTTC. The rearrangement uses TRBV3-1 (or the pseudogene TRBV3-2) and TRBJ2-5, with D possibly being TRBD2 (6 bases). This CDR3 has 11 amino acids. Germline V gene data show CDR1 as LGHDT and CDR2 as YNNKEL (reference sequence). Trimming pared 1 base from V and 10 bases from J, leaving 7 bases between.

This chain links TRBV6-5 with TRBJ2-2, with TRBD2 matching 9 bases. V was pared by 5 bases and J by 5 bases, with 6 bases of the junction left unmatched. The CDR3 has 15 amino acids. The V gene's germline CDR1 is MNHEY and CDR2 SVGAGI. The CDR3, as DNA: TGTGCCAGCAGTCTAGCGGGGAGTTCGACCGGGGAGCTGTTTTTT. Translation gives CASSLAGSSTGELFF.

This clone is a singleton in its sample. This rearrangement joins TRBV28 to TRBJ1-5; 7 bases align to TRBD1. The CDR3 totals 13 residues. Trimming took 6 bases from V and 6 from J; bases not matched to a gene: 5. Per the germline V gene, CDR1 is MDHEN and CDR2 is SYDVKM. The CDR3 DNA reads TGTGCCAGCAGACAGACAGGGAGTCAGCCCCAGCATTTT. It yields the protein CASRQTGSQPQHF.

The rearrangement joins TRBV20-1 to TRBJ1-2, with TRBD1 matching over 7 bases. Germline assignment: CDR1 DFQATT and CDR2 SNEGSKA (reference sequence). The CDR3 is 13 amino acids. V dropped 3 bases and J dropped 2; count of bases not matched to a gene: 3. The CDR3 sequence is CSASSGQNYGYTF. The CDR3 nucleotides read TGCAGTGCTAGTTCGGGACAGAACTATGGCTACACCTTC.

The J gene is TRBJ2-1, the V gene TRBV7-2, with 8 bases lining up with TRBD1. CDR1 is SGHTA and CDR2 is FQGNSA in the germline V gene. V dropped 0 bases and J dropped 3; count of bases not matched to a gene: 13. This CDR3 is 19 amino acids long. CDR3 loop: CASSLAPPTTGALYNEQFF. The CDR3 DNA reads TGTGCCAGCAGCTTAGCCCCCCCAACGACAGGGGCACTCTACAATGAGCAGTTCTTC. Full variable domain (missing parts from reference TRBV7-2 and TRBJ2-1): GAGVSQSPSNKVTEKGKDVELRCDPISGHTALYWYRQSLGQGLEFLIYFQGNSAPDKSGLPSDRFSAERTGGSVSTLTIQRTQQEDSAVYLCASSLAPPTTGALYNEQFFGPGTRLTVL.

This clone was detected only once. J is TRBJ1-3 and V is TRBV6-5; D ambiguous. The CDR3 length is 16 residues. Germline values: CDR1 MNHEY, CDR2 SVGAGI. Trimming shortened V by 4 bases and J by 3 bases, and 16 bases separated the two germline ends. CDR3 residues: CASSLSQASFGNTIYF. CDR3 nucleotide sequence: TGTGCCAGCAGTTTGAGTCAGGCTTCTTTTGGAAACACCATATATTTT.

To note about this clone: The same CDR3 can be traced to other DNA sequences in this sample. The CDR3 DNA sequence: TGTGCCAGCAGCTTAGTGAGCGGGAGCACAGATACGCAGTATTTT. This encodes CASSLVSGSTDTQYF. The chain links TRBV7-9 to TRBJ2-3; a weak D match, TRBD2 (6 bases). From germline, CDR1 is SEHNR and CDR2 FQNEAQ (reference sequence). CDR3 length equals 15 residues. The V gene lost 1 base and the J gene lost 0 bases, with 8 bases spanning the gap. Together with reference TRBV7-9 and TRBJ2-3, the CDR3 gives the full variable domain: DTGVSQNPRHKITKRGQNVTFRCDPISEHNRLYWYRQTLGQGPEFLTYFQNEAQLEKSRLLSDRFSAERPKGSFSTLEIQRTEQGDSAMYLCASSLVSGSTDTQYFGPGTRLTVL.

V usage is TRBV28 and J usage is TRBJ2-6; 9 positions match TRBD1. With V trimmed by 5 bases and J by 1 base, 9 bases remained unmatched. This CDR3 has 18 amino acids. CDR1 MDHEN and CDR2 SYDVKM come from the germline V gene. This CDR3 reads CASSRPGQGKSGANVLTF. The CDR3 nucleotides read TGTGCCAGCAGTCGCCCGGGACAGGGAAAATCTGGGGCCAACGTCCTGACTTTC.

This chain uses TRBV18 with TRBJ1-6; a weak D match, TRBD1 (6 bases). V was pared by 6 bases and J by 6 bases, with 21 bases between. There are 17 residues in the CDR3. Germline lookup yields CDR1 KGHSH and CDR2 LQKENI. The CDR3 region is CASSLSTGTPINSPLHF. The DNA of the CDR3 is TGTGCCAGCTCCCTCAGCACCGGGACACCCATTAATTCACCCCTCCACTTT.

The rearrangement joins TRBV5-1 to TRBJ2-7, with 12 nucleotides matching TRBD2. Germline trimming cut 5 bases from V and 0 bases from J; bases unmatched to any gene: 3. Germline CDR1 is SGHRS and CDR2 is YFSETQ. The CDR3 runs 15 residues. Here the CDR3 reads CASRPTSGSSYEQYF. In DNA form, the CDR3 reads TGCGCCAGCAGACCGACTAGCGGGAGCTCCTACGAGCAGTACTTC.

This clone came up a few times. The chain recombines TRBV3-1 (or the pseudogene TRBV3-2) with TRBJ1-1; TRBD1 is a possible D gene (5 bases). Germline V CDR1 and CDR2: LGHDT, YNNKEL (reference sequence). The CDR3 length is 13 residues. V gave up 0 bases and J gave up 5 bases, with 7 bases separating them. CDR3 DNA: TGTGCCAGCAGCCAAGATCGGGGGACTGAAGCTTTCTTT. Translated: CASSQDRGTEAFF.

The chain links TRBV6-2 or TRBV6-3 to TRBJ2-1; 12 positions match TRBD1. Germline CDR1 and CDR2: MNHEY and SVGEGT. The length of the CDR3 is 19 residues. With V trimmed by 0 bases and J by 4 bases, 10 bases remained unmatched. The CDR3 region is CASSYSKRGTGGAYNEQFF. DNA for the CDR3: TGTGCCAGCAGTTACTCGAAAAGGGGGACAGGGGGCGCGTACAATGAGCAGTTCTTC.

V gene TRBV6-1 combines with J gene TRBJ2-1; 7 positions agree with TRBD2. This CDR3 region has 14 residues. In germline, CDR1 is MNHNS, CDR2 SASEGT. The J segment lost 7 bases and the V segment lost 0 bases, leaving 3 bases of the junction unmatched. This CDR3 reads CASSEAAAGNEQFF. In DNA, the CDR3 is TGTGCCAGCAGTGAAGCCGCAGCGGGGAATGAGCAGTTCTTC.

To note about this clone: The sample contains more than one DNA sequence encoding this CDR3. The V call is TRBV20-1, the J call TRBJ2-3, with D possibly TRBD2 on 6 matching bases. The CDR3 runs to 11 residues. Germline V gene sequence: CDR1 DFQATT, CDR2 SNEGSKA (reference sequence). Deletions cut 3 bases from V and 6 bases from J, with 7 bases between. In DNA, the CDR3 is TGCAGTGCTAGCGGGAGTGATACGCAGTATTTT. It specifies CSASGSDTQYF.

The J gene is TRBJ2-7, the V gene TRBV7-2; 10 nucleotides align to TRBD1. CDR3 length equals 13 residues. The V segment lost 5 bases and the J segment 5 bases; nucleotides outside the gene matches: 3. Germline V gives CDR1 SGHTA, CDR2 FQGNSA. DNA for the CDR3: TGTGCCAGCAGCCAGGGACAGGGGAACGAGCAGTACTTC. This encodes CASSQGQGNEQYF.

CDR3 in amino acids: CASSSTSGSNEQFF. The CDR3 DNA reads as TGCGCCAGCAGCTCCACTAGCGGGAGCAATGAGCAGTTCTTC. The rearrangement joins TRBV5-1 to TRBJ2-1; 11 bases are a match to TRBD2. After removal of 3 bases from V and 6 bases from J, the junction contained 2 bases not matched to a gene. This CDR3 comprises 14 residues. Per the germline V gene, CDR1 is SGHRS and CDR2 is YFSETQ.